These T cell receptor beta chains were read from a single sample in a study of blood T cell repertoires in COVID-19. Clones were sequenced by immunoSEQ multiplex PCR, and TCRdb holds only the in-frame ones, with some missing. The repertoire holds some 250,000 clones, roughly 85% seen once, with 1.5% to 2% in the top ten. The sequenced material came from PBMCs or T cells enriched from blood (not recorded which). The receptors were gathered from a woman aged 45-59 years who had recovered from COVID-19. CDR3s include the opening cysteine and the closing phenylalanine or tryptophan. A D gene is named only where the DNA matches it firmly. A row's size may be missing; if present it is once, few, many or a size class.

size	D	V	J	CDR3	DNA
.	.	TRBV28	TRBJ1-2	CASSFDRGDYGYTF	TGTGCCAGCAGTTTCGACCGGGGGGATTATGGCTACACCTTC
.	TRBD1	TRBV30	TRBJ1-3	CARRGSGNTIYF	TGTGCCCGCAGGGGGTCTGGAAACACCATATATTTT
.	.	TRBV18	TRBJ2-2	CASSLDKNTGELFF	TGTGCCAGCTCATTGGACAAAAACACCGGGGAGCTGTTTTTT
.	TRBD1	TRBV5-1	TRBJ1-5	CASSLEGQFNQPQHF	TGCGCCAGCAGCTTGGAGGGACAGTTCAATCAGCCCCAGCATTTT
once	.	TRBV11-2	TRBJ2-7	CASSSPTGPSGYEQYF	TGTGCCAGCAGCTCACCTACAGGGCCCAGTGGGTACGAGCAGTACTTC
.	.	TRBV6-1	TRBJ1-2	CASSEGGGGIYGYTF	TGTGCCAGCAGTGAAGGGGGAGGGGGAATCTATGGCTACACCTTC
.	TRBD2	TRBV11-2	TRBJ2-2	CASSLVGSGGKSGELFF	TGTGCCAGCAGCTTAGTCGGTAGCGGGGGAAAATCCGGGGAGCTGTTTTTT
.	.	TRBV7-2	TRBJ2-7	CASSLGQGGRVYEQYF	TGTGCCAGCAGCTTAGGACAGGGAGGTAGGGTTTACGAGCAGTACTTC
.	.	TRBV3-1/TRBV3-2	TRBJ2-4	CASMARVPGKNIQYF	TGTGCCAGCATGGCGCGAGTACCGGGAAAAAACATTCAGTACTTC
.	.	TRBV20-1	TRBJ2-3	CSASTALSSTDTQYF	TGCAGTGCTAGTACAGCCCTCTCTAGCACAGATACGCAGTATTTT
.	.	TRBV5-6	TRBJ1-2	CASSDYGGNNYGYTF	TGTGCCAGCAGCGACTACGGGGGGAACAACTATGGCTACACCTTC
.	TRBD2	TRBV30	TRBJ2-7	CAWSVPPLAAYEQYF	TGTGCCTGGAGTGTACCCCCTCTAGCGGCGTACGAGCAGTACTTC
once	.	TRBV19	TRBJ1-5	CASSMRDQPQHF	TGTGCCAGTAGTATGAGGGATCAGCCCCAGCATTTT
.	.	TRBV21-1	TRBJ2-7	CASSKGWGGPSPPTTHYEQYF	TGTGCCAGCAGCAAAGGGTGGGGGGGCCCTAGCCCCCCTACCACCCACTACGAGCAGTACTTC
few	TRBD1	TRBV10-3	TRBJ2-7	CAITPGTGSYEQYF	TGTGCCATCACCCCCGGGACAGGCTCCTACGAGCAGTACTTC
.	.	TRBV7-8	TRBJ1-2	CASSPTNREGGYTF	TGTGCCAGCAGCCCAACGAACAGGGAGGGTGGCTACACCTTC
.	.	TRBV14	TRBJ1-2	CASSQGTNYGYTF	TGTGCCAGCAGCCAAGGAACAAACTATGGCTACACCTTC
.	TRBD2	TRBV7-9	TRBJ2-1	CASSLPTSGSIGEQFF	TGTGCCAGCAGCCTTCCGACTAGCGGGAGCATCGGTGAGCAGTTCTTC
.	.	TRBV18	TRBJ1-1	CASSPGAGMNTEAFF	TGTGCCAGCTCACCGGGAGCGGGGATGAACACTGAAGCTTTCTTT
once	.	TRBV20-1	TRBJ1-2	CSASGGYGYTF	TGCAGTGCTAGTGGCGGATATGGCTACACCTTC
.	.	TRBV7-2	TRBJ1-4	CASSANRVTNEKLFF	TGTGCCAGCAGCGCAAACAGGGTCACTAATGAAAAACTGTTTTTT
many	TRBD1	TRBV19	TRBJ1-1	CASSTSDRGDTEAFF	TGTGCCAGTAGTACATCCGACAGGGGAGACACTGAAGCTTTCTTT
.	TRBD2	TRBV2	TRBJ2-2	CASSGTSGNTGELFF	TGTGCCAGCAGCGGGACTAGCGGGAACACCGGGGAGCTGTTTTTT
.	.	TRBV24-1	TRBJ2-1	CATSDPGLHYNEQFF	TGTGCCACCAGTGACCCTGGACTTCACTACAATGAGCAGTTCTTC
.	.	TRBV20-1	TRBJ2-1	CSATSYNEQFF	TGCAGTGCTACTAGCTACAATGAGCAGTTCTTC
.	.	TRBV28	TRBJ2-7	CASSPTWGPLLEQYF	TGTGCCAGCAGCCCCACATGGGGCCCTCTTCTCGAGCAGTACTTC
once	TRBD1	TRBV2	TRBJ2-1	CASRRAGGSNNEQFF	TGTGCCAGCAGGAGGGCAGGGGGCTCTAACAATGAGCAGTTCTTC
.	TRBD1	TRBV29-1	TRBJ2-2	CSGGWTGHTGELFF	TGCAGCGGGGGGTGGACAGGGCACACCGGGGAGCTGTTTTTT
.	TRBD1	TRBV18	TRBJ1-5	CASSHQGTVLWPQHF	TGTGCCAGCTCACACCAAGGGACAGTTCTCTGGCCCCAGCATTTT
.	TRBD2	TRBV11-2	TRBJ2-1	CASKGLAGGWNEQFF	TGTGCCAGCAAGGGACTAGCGGGAGGGTGGAATGAGCAGTTCTTC
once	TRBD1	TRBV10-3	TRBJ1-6	CAISRGTGESPLHF	TGTGCCATCAGCCGCGGGACAGGAGAATCACCCCTCCACTTT
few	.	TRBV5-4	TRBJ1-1	CASSLAGVGDEAFF	TGTGCCAGCAGCTTGGCAGGGGTCGGCGATGAAGCTTTCTTT
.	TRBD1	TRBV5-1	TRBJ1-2	CASSLGYGQGAKGYTF	TGCGCCAGCAGCTTGGGGTATGGTCAGGGGGCTAAAGGCTACACCTTC
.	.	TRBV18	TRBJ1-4	CASSPYDRTNEKLFF	TGTGCCAGCTCACCGTACGACAGAACTAATGAAAAACTGTTTTTT
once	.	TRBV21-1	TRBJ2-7	CASSKDGTSMPNSTCEQYF	TGTGCCAGCAGCAAAGATGGGACTAGCATGCCCAATTCAACCTGCGAGCAGTACTTC
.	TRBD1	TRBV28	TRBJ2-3	CASSLSGQGASDTQYF	TGTGCCAGCAGTTTATCCGGACAGGGGGCCTCAGATACGCAGTATTTT
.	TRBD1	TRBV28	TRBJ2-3	CASNFDRGTLDTQYF	TGTGCCAGCAATTTTGACAGGGGAACTTTAGATACGCAGTATTTT
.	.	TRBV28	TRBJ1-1	CATINTEAFF	TGTGCCACTATTAACACTGAAGCTTTCTTT
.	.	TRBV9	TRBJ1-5	CASSPTYSLGDFGDKHF	TGTGCCAGCAGCCCAACTTATAGCCTGGGGGACTTCGGTGACAAACATTTT
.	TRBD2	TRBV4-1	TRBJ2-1	CASSPWTSGLSSYNEQFF	TGCGCCAGCAGCCCCTGGACTAGCGGTTTGAGCTCCTACAATGAGCAGTTCTTC
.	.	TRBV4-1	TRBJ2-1	CASSRGILATSYNEQFF	TGCGCCAGCAGCCGAGGTATCCTAGCGACCTCCTACAATGAGCAGTTCTTC
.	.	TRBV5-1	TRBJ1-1	CASSLDPGGTEAFF	TGCGCCAGCAGCTTGGATCCCGGGGGCACTGAAGCTTTCTTT
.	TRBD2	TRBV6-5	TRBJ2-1	CASSGIGLAGNEQFF	TGTGCCAGCAGCGGGATTGGGCTAGCGGGAAATGAGCAGTTCTTC
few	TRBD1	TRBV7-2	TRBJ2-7	CASSLDRATTREQYF	TGTGCCAGCAGCTTGGACAGGGCCACTACTAGGGAGCAGTACTTC
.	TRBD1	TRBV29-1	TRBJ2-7	CSVDFDGTGGTYEQYF	TGCAGCGTTGATTTTGATGGGACAGGGGGAACCTACGAGCAGTACTTC
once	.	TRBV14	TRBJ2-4	CASSQAPQGSKNIQYF	TGTGCCAGCAGCCAAGCTCCCCAGGGTTCCAAAAACATTCAGTACTTC
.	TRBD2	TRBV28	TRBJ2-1	CASSLWSSGSSYNEQFF	TGTGCCAGCAGTTTATGGTCTAGCGGAAGCTCCTACAATGAGCAGTTCTTC
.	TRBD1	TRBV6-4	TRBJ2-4	CASVDRVRGIKNIQYF	TGTGCCAGCGTTGACAGGGTACGAGGGATAAAAAACATTCAGTACTTC
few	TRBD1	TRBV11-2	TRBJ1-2	CASSAGGGAGYGYTF	TGTGCCAGCAGCGCAGGAGGGGGCGCAGGATATGGCTACACCTTC
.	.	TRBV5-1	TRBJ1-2	CASSLVGGRKDYTF	TGCGCCAGCAGCTTGGTCGGGGGGCGCAAGGACTACACCTTC
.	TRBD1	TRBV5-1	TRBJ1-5	CASSRGGTGQPQHF	TGCGCCAGCAGCAGAGGGGGCACTGGACAGCCCCAGCATTTT
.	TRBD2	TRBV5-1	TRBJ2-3	CASRAERESVTQYF	TGCGCCAGTAGGGCAGAGCGGGAGAGTGTTACGCAGTATTTT
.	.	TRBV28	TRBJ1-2	CASSPAGGGWGYTF	TGTGCCAGCAGCCCTGCGGGGGGCGGGTGGGGCTACACCTTC